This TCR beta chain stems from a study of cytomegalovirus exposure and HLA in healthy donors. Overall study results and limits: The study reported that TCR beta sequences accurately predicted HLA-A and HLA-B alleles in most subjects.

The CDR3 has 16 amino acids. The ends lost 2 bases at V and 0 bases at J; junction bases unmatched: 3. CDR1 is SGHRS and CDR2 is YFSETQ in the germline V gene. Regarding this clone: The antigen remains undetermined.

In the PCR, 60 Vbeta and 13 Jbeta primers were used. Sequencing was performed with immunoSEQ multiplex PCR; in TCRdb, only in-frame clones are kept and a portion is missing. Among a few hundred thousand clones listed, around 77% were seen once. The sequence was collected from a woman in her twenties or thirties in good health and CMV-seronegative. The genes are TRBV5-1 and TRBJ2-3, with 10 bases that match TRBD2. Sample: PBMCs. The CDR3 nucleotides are TGCGCCAGCAGCTTCTGGACTAGCGGTAGCACAGATACGCAGTATTTT. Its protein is CASSFWTSGSTDTQYF.